The 24 T cell receptor beta chains below all came from one sample that was sequenced in a study of T cell responses to AZD1222 COVID-19 vaccine. Produced via immunoSEQ multiplex PCR; TCRdb's table is partial and in-frame only. The profile shows 110,000 to 150,000 clones, more than 85% of them singletons. The sample consisted of peripheral blood, taken on day 0 of MenACWY control vaccination. The receptors were gathered from an adult in good health.

The J gene is TRBJ1-2, the V gene TRBV6-6; D call uncertain. This CDR3 contains 16 residues. CDR1 and CDR2 from the germline V gene are MNHNY and SVGAGI (reference sequence). Trimming left V 0 bases short and J 6 bases short, with 17 bases between. This CDR3 is CASSYSNLVRGNGYTF. The CDR3 region has the DNA TGTGCCAGCAGTTACTCGAATTTGGTCAGAGGCAATGGCTACACCTTC.

The rearrangement links TRBV30 to TRBJ1-5; unclear D gene. Per the germline V gene, CDR1 is GTSNPN and CDR2 is SVGIG (reference sequence). The CDR3 runs to 13 residues. The ends were cut back, 1 base at V and 7 bases at J, with 11 bases in the middle. This CDR3 reads CAWSASSGQPQHF. As DNA, the CDR3 is TGTGCCTGGAGTGCATCCTCGGGACAGCCCCAGCATTTT.

This chain uses TRBV7-9 with TRBJ1-5; no clear D. Trimming left V 1 base short and J 5 bases short, with 6 bases between. From germline, CDR1 is SEHNR and CDR2 FQNEAQ (reference sequence). The CDR3 sequence is 13 residues long. CDR3 nucleotides: TGTGCCAGCAGCTTAGTCGGGGATCAGCCCCAGCATTTT. Residues: CASSLVGDQPQHF.

The V and J genes are TRBV2 and TRBJ1-5; unclear D gene. The germline V and J ends were trimmed by 7 bases and 6 bases, with 16 bases remaining between them. CDR1 is SNHLY and CDR2 is FYNNEI in the germline V gene. The CDR3 is 14 residues long. CDR3 in DNA: TGTGCCAGCAACCCAAACGAGGTTAGTCAGCCCCAGCATTTT. This sequence encodes CASNPNEVSQPQHF.

Only one count was recorded for this clone. V gene TRBV5-5 combines with J gene TRBJ1-2; 8 bases are shared with TRBD1. The CDR3 has 15 residues. V shed 4 bases, J shed 4 bases, and the junction held 9 bases outside the gene matches. Germline V gene sequence: CDR1 SGHKS, CDR2 YYEKEE (reference sequence). CDR3 protein: CASSLWTGTAYGYTF. As DNA, the CDR3 is TGTGCCAGCAGCCTCTGGACAGGGACGGCCTATGGCTACACCTTC.

The V and J genes are TRBV27 and TRBJ2-7; TRBD1 matches at 9 bases. Trimming removed 5 bases from V and 2 bases from J; junction bases left unmatched: 10. Germline V lookup: CDR1 MNHEY, CDR2 SMNVEV (reference sequence). CDR3 length: 16 residues. The CDR3 protein is CASSTSRDRATYEQYF. The CDR3 DNA sequence: TGTGCCAGCAGTACCTCCCGGGACAGGGCGACCTACGAGCAGTACTTC.

The V gene is TRBV5-1, the J gene TRBJ2-7; 7 bases match TRBD2. Germline lookup yields CDR1 SGHRS and CDR2 YFSETQ. This CDR3 has 15 residues. Trimming took 0 bases from V and 5 from J; bases not matched to a gene: 8. The CDR3 DNA sequence: TGCGCCAGCAGCTTGGAGGGCGGGAGCCCGAACGAGCAGTACTTC. It codes for CASSLEGGSPNEQYF.

The chain joins TRBV19 to TRBJ1-1; D is ambiguous. Trimming stripped 6 bases from V and 3 bases from J, with 14 bases between. Germline assignment: CDR1 LNHDA and CDR2 SQIVND (reference sequence). The CDR3 sequence is 14 residues long. CDR3 sequence: CASRPHGRDTEAFF. CDR3 DNA sequence: TGTGCCAGTAGACCCCACGGTCGGGACACTGAAGCTTTCTTT.

A few counts support this clone. V gene TRBV10-1 combines with J gene TRBJ2-2, with no clear D. Germline-derived CDR1 and CDR2 are WNHNN and SYGVQD (reference sequence). Deletions cut 5 bases from V and 7 bases from J, with 14 bases between. This CDR3 is built from 14 residues. In DNA form, the CDR3 reads TGCGCCAGCAGTCCCGGACGGCGAGGCGGGGAGCTGTTTTTT. Amino acid sequence: CASSPGRRGGELFF.

The chain employs TRBV7-9 and TRBJ2-1; D not resolved. There are 14 residues in the CDR3. V dropped 5 bases and J dropped 0 bases, with 8 bases sitting between them. Germline CDR1 reads SEHNR; CDR2 reads FQNEAQ (reference sequence). CDR3: CASSHSSSYNEQFF. In DNA, the CDR3 is TGTGCCAGCAGCCACTCGAGCTCCTACAATGAGCAGTTCTTC.

This chain links TRBV7-9 with TRBJ2-1; TRBD2 aligns across 13 bases. CDR3 length: 15 amino acids. Germline lookup yields CDR1 SEHNR and CDR2 FQNEAQ (reference sequence). J lost 3 bases, V lost 7 bases, and 3 bases had no gene match. In nucleotides, the CDR3 is TGTGCCAGCATCCGACTAGCGGGGGGCTACAATGAGCAGTTCTTC. Translating it yields CASIRLAGGYNEQFF. Together with reference TRBV7-9 and TRBJ2-1, the CDR3 gives the full variable domain: DTGVSQNPRHKITKRGQNVTFRCDPISEHNRLYWYRQTLGQGPEFLTYFQNEAQLEKSRLLSDRFSAERPKGSFSTLEIQRTEQGDSAMYLCASIRLAGGYNEQFFGPGTRLTVL.

This clone has just one count. The CDR3 is CASRFGLAGGAGELFF. The CDR3 nucleotides read TGCGCCAGCAGATTTGGACTAGCGGGAGGGGCCGGGGAGCTGTTTTTT. The chain couples TRBV5-1 to TRBJ2-2; TRBD2 agrees at 15 bases. Trimming at V came to 5 bases and at J to 6 bases, leaving 5 bases not matched to a gene. Per germline, CDR1 SGHRS and CDR2 YFSETQ. This CDR3 contains 16 residues.

This sequence joins TRBV5-4 and TRBJ1-2, with unresolved D. The CDR3 runs to 13 residues. V shed 1 base and J shed 8 bases, with 12 bases lying between them. Germline V gene data show CDR1 as SGHNT and CDR2 as YYREEE (reference sequence). The DNA of the CDR3 is TGTGCCAGCAGCTTGCTAGAAGCGACCGGCTACACCTTC. Protein product: CASSLLEATGYTF.

The chain couples TRBV19 to TRBJ1-2; a possible D gene is TRBD1 (5 bases). Trimming left V 8 bases short and J 4 bases short, with 11 bases between. Germline CDR1 is LNHDA and CDR2 is SQIVND (reference sequence). The CDR3 loop spans 12 amino acids. The CDR3 DNA follows: TGTGCCAGTTCACAGGACCTCTATGGCTACACCTTC. This sequence encodes CASSQDLYGYTF.

This clone was observed a few times. The V and J genes are TRBV4-2 and TRBJ2-7; D not resolved. V lost 0 bases to trimming and J lost 2 bases, with 8 bases between them. The CDR3 sequence is 14 residues long. The V gene's germline CDR1 is LGHNA and CDR2 YNFKEQ. The CDR3 protein is CASSQEVATYEQYF. The CDR3 DNA follows: TGTGCCAGCAGCCAAGAAGTAGCCACCTACGAGCAGTACTTC.

The genes are TRBV9 and TRBJ2-2; TRBD1 might be the D (6 bases). The CDR3 covers 16 residues. CDR1 is SGDLS and CDR2 is YYNGEE in the germline V gene. The V end lost 4 bases, the J end lost 5 bases, and 18 bases lay between the germline ends. CDR3 loop: CASSPRWGHPTGELFF. CDR3 coding DNA: TGTGCCAGCAGCCCACGTTGGGGGCACCCGACCGGGGAGCTGTTTTTT. The whole variable domain, filled in from reference TRBV9 and TRBJ2-2, reads DSGVTQTPKHLITATGQRVTLRCSPRSGDLSVYWYQQSLDQGLQFLIQYYNGEERAKGNILERFSAQQFPDLHSELNLSSLELGDSALYFCASSPRWGHPTGELFFGEGSRLTVL.

The chain links TRBV5-6 to TRBJ2-6; D remains unclear. V lost 6 bases to trimming and J lost 0 bases, with 10 bases between them. The CDR3 runs 15 residues. Germline values: CDR1 SGHDT, CDR2 YYEEEE. In nucleotides, the CDR3 is TGTGCCAGCACGCAACTGAGCTCTGGGGCCAACGTCCTGACTTTC. Protein: CASTQLSSGANVLTF.

V is TRBV5-4 and J is TRBJ1-4, with D uncertain. Germline V CDR1 and CDR2: SGHNT, YYREEE (reference sequence). The CDR3 spans 13 residues. The CDR3 here is CAVTEGTNEKLFF. CDR3 DNA sequence: TGTGCAGTAACGGAGGGCACTAATGAAAAACTGTTTTTT.

V and J are TRBV9 and TRBJ1-2, with TRBD1 matching 7 bases. J gave up 4 bases and V 0 bases, and 3 bases lay outside the gene matches. The CDR3 covers 14 residues. Germline V gene sequence: CDR1 SGDLS, CDR2 YYNGEE. The CDR3 DNA reads TGTGCCAGCAGCGTAGGGACAGGAATCTATGGCTACACCTTC. Translation: CASSVGTGIYGYTF. The full variable domain, with the rest looked up from reference TRBV9 and TRBJ1-2, is DSGVTQTPKHLITATGQRVTLRCSPRSGDLSVYWYQQSLDQGLQFLIQYYNGEERAKGNILERFSAQQFPDLHSELNLSSLELGDSALYFCASSVGTGIYGYTFGSGTRLTVV.

The V call is TRBV18, the J call TRBJ1-2; no reliable D call. The ends were cut back, 4 bases at V and 4 bases at J, with 10 bases in the middle. CDR3 size: 13 residues. CDR1 is KGHSH and CDR2 is LQKENI in the germline V gene. CDR3 protein: CASSHPDRYGYTF. Here the CDR3 DNA reads TGTGCCAGCTCACATCCGGACCGCTATGGCTACACCTTC.

The V gene is TRBV2, the J gene TRBJ1-2; 8 bases are a match to TRBD1. The CDR3 has 13 residues. V lost 9 bases and J lost 8; bases outside the gene matches: 11. Germline V gene lookup returns CDR1 SNHLY and CDR2 FYNNEI. The DNA for the CDR3 is TGTGCCAGGCCCCCGGGACAGGCGACAGGCTACACCTTC. Its translation: CARPPGQATGYTF.

This clone was detected once. V and J are TRBV19 and TRBJ1-2; 9 nucleotides line up with TRBD1. The CDR3 consists of 15 residues. The junction had 9 bases not matched to a gene; V was cut back by 6 bases and J by 4 bases. Germline loops: CDR1 LNHDA, CDR2 SQIVND (reference sequence). The CDR3 region is CASRPLGTGTYGYTF. The CDR3 DNA reads as TGTGCCAGTAGACCCCTAGGGACAGGGACCTATGGCTACACCTTC.

The rearrangement uses TRBV2 and TRBJ2-3; D gene ambiguous. CDR1 and CDR2 (germline): SNHLY, FYNNEI. The V and J ends lost 6 bases and 0 bases respectively, with 16 bases between them. The CDR3 sequence is 16 residues long. The chain's CDR3 is CASRASLLLSTDTQYF. In DNA form, the CDR3 reads TGTGCCAGCAGGGCTTCCCTCCTCCTGAGCACAGATACGCAGTATTTT.

The rearrangement uses TRBV7-9 and TRBJ2-5; D perhaps matches TRBD1 (5 bases). The germline V gene encodes CDR1 SEHNR and CDR2 FQNEAQ (reference sequence). The CDR3 length is 16 residues. The ends were cut back, 3 bases at V and 6 bases at J, with 20 bases in the middle. The CDR3 sequence is CASSFTALRAGQTQYF. Written as DNA, the CDR3 is TGTGCCAGCAGCTTTACTGCTCTCAGGGCAGGACAGACCCAGTACTTC.